This T cell receptor beta chain is from a study of CD8+CD57+ T cells in acquired aplastic anemia. It was genomic DNA that served as the template for profiling TCR beta VDJ and CDR3. TCRdb itself ran the reads through MiXCR, one entry per CDR3 protein. The table records about 420,000 distinct CDR3 sequences, 60% to 80% of them present only once. As for this clonotype: The DNA is left out, because the CDR3 cannot be placed on it with certainty; the CDR3 is given as TCRdb lists it.

CDR1 is SGHTA, CDR2 FQGTGA, per germline. Both ends counted, the CDR3 spans 13 residues. Sequencing input: sorted CD4+, CD8+, or CD8+CD57+ T cells (not recorded which) from PBMCs. The gene calls are TRBV7-3 and TRBJ1-2. This clonotype was sampled from a human donor in good health, serving as a control. Here the CDR3 reads CASGVRFAYGTPF.